Listed here are 15 T cell receptor beta chains from one sample, sequenced in a study of post-analysis software for immune sequencing data. Study-wide results and caveats: Patients used a handful of TRBV segments, including TRBV5-6, TRBV5-1 and TRBV20-1, more often than controls.

TCR beta libraries were prepared from cDNA with unique molecular identifiers. A single record per CDR3 protein comes from TCRdb applying MiXCR to the PCR reads. The table includes approximately 400,000 distinct CDR3 sequences, around 33% detected once. These receptors' targets are unknown. The sample consisted of blood. The receptors were gathered from a girl between 10 and 17 years old with multiple sclerosis.

The CDR3 region has the DNA TGTGCCAGCAGCTTAGGGGCGGTCGAGCAGTACTTC. This encodes CASSLGAVEQYF. The chain employs TRBV7-8 and TRBJ2-7; D uncertain. With 1 base removed from V and 6 bases from J, the gap between germline ends came to 7 bases. The CDR3 consists of 12 residues. Germline CDR1 reads SGHVS; CDR2 reads FQNEAQ. Filled out from reference TRBV7-8 and TRBJ2-7, the complete variable domain reads GAGVSQSPRYKVAKRGQDVALRCDPISGHVSLFWYQQALGQGPEFLTYFQNEAQLDKSGLPSDRFFAERPEGSVSTLKIQRTQQEDSAVYLCASSLGAVEQYFGPGTRLTVT.

Regarding this clonotype: Compared with germline, one end of the junction differs, possibly owing to a read error. The V and J genes are TRBV5-1 and TRBJ2-5, with a tentative D call TRBD2 (5 bases). Germline CDR1 SGHRS, CDR2 YFSETQ. CDR3 length equals 14 residues. The CDR3 sequence is CTSRYRDIQETQYF. CDR3 in DNA: TGCACCAGCAGATATCGGGATATCCAAGAGACCCAGTACTTC.

The chain links TRBV2 to TRBJ2-5, with TRBD1 as a possible D gene (6 bases). V was cut by 6 bases and J by 5 bases, with 19 bases left in between. CDR1 is SNHLY and CDR2 is FYNNEI in the germline V gene. The CDR3 consists of 15 residues. DNA of the CDR3: TGTGCCAGCAGGGCGGCGTGGGGGCGACCGGAGACCCAGTACTTC. It translates to CASRAAWGRPETQYF.

This sequence joins TRBV7-2 and TRBJ2-3; no clear D. Germline CDR1 reads SGHTA; CDR2 reads FQGNSA. The CDR3 loop spans 12 amino acids. Trimming removed 8 bases from V and 4 bases from J, with 10 bases in between. CDR3 residues: CASGTEADTQYF. The CDR3 coding sequence is TGTGCCAGCGGTACAGAGGCAGATACGCAGTATTTT.

The V and J genes are TRBV6-5 and TRBJ1-6; D is uncertain. This CDR3 has 15 residues. The V gene's germline CDR1 is MNHEY and CDR2 SVGAGI. V shed 0 bases and J shed 13 bases, with 16 bases lying between them. The CDR3 sequence is CASSYSTGRFGPLHF. DNA for the CDR3: TGTGCCAGCAGTTACTCCACCGGGAGATTCGGGCCCCTCCACTTT.

Only a few counts were recorded for this clonotype. The J gene is TRBJ2-1, the V gene TRBV24-1, with a weak D call TRBD1 (6 bases). Germline assignment: CDR1 KGHDR and CDR2 SFDVKD. V was clipped by 5 bases and J by 10 bases, with 8 bases between them. The CDR3 has 11 amino acids. The CDR3 region is CATSAGTEQFF. CDR3 nucleotide sequence: TGTGCCACCAGTGCCGGGACAGAGCAGTTCTTC.

The chain combines TRBV6-5 with TRBJ1-2; D is perhaps TRBD1 (5 bases). Trimming removed 0 bases at V and 4 bases at J, with 9 bases between. The CDR3 consists of 14 residues. CDR1 is MNHEY, CDR2 SVGAGI, per germline. In DNA, the CDR3 is TGTGCCAGCAGTTACTCCGCAGGGCGCTATGGCTACACCTTC. It codes for CASSYSAGRYGYTF.

The chain is built from TRBV29-1 and TRBJ1-1; 7 nucleotides align to TRBD1. CDR1 and CDR2 from the germline V gene are SQVTM and ANQGSEA. This CDR3 is 12 amino acids long. The ends lost 1 base at V and 4 bases at J; junction bases unmatched: 0. CDR3 DNA sequence: TGCAGCGTTGAAGGACAGGGCACTGAAGCTTTCTTT. It specifies CSVEGQGTEAFF.

The chain recombines TRBV28 with TRBJ2-5; D ambiguous. Germline CDR1 reads MDHEN; CDR2 reads SYDVKM. The CDR3 spans 14 residues. Trimming left V 5 bases short and J 5 bases short, with 15 bases between. CDR3 nucleotides: TGTGCCAGCAGTCCCCCAGCCGCGGAGGAGACCCAGTACTTC. This encodes CASSPPAAEETQYF.

The V call is TRBV4-1, the J call TRBJ1-6; 8 bases are a match to TRBD1. This CDR3 has 17 amino acids. Per the germline V gene, CDR1 is MGHRA and CDR2 is YSYEKL. V dropped 3 bases and J dropped 9; count of bases not matched to a gene: 13. CDR3 protein: CASSHATGTGDTSPLHF. DNA of the CDR3: TGCGCCAGCAGCCATGCTACCGGGACAGGCGATACTTCACCCCTCCACTTT.

This clonotype occurred a few times. This rearrangement joins TRBV12-5 to TRBJ1-5; D remains unclear. The CDR3 is made up of 17 amino acids. Trimming cost V 0 bases and J 4 bases, with 16 bases left between them. The germline gives CDR1 LGHNT, CDR2 FRNRAP. The CDR3 bases are TGTGCTAGTGGTTTGGTACTTCCCGGGAGTACTAATCAGCCCCAGCATTTT. This codes for CASGLVLPGSTNQPQHF. The full variable domain, completed using reference TRBV12-5 and TRBJ1-5, is DARVTQTPRHKVTEMGQEVTMRCQPILGHNTVFWYRQTMMQGLELLAYFRNRAPLDDSGMPKDRFSAEMPDATLATLKIQPSEPRDSAVYFCASGLVLPGSTNQPQHFGDGTRLSIL.

The chain couples TRBV7-3 to TRBJ2-2; D call uncertain. Trimming took off 2 bases at V and 6 bases at J, with 10 bases between the two ends. The CDR3 covers 14 residues. CDR1 and CDR2 (germline): SGHTA, FQGTGA. The CDR3 sequence: CASSLFGLSGELFF. The CDR3, as DNA: TGTGCCAGCAGCTTATTCGGGTTATCCGGGGAGCTGTTTTTT.

CDR3 sequence (DNA): TGCGCCAGCAGCCAAGACTTCGAGGGACAGGGGGCGGCGAGCAATCAGCCCCAGCATTTT. Residues: CASSQDFEGQGAASNQPQHF. This chain links TRBV4-1 with TRBJ1-5; 12 bases fit TRBD1. This CDR3 has 20 amino acids. Germline assignment: CDR1 MGHRA and CDR2 YSYEKL. V dropped 0 bases and J dropped 1; count of bases not matched to a gene: 10.

The CDR3 reads CASSPQQGTGLQETQYF. The CDR3 coding sequence is TGTGCCAGCAGCCCCCAGCAAGGGACAGGCCTCCAAGAGACCCAGTACTTC. The chain combines TRBV11-2 with TRBJ2-5; 8 bases match TRBD1. Germline V gene data show CDR1 as SGHAT and CDR2 as FQNNGV. Trimming cost V 5 bases and J 1 base; bases outside gene matches: 12. CDR3 length: 17 amino acids.

This clonotype was counted between two and nine times. The rearrangement joins TRBV7-2 to TRBJ2-3; weak D call: TRBD1 (5 bases). Germline lookup yields CDR1 SGHTA and CDR2 FQGNSA. Trimming stripped 5 bases from V and 0 bases from J, with 9 bases between. The CDR3 totals 14 residues. CDR3 protein: CASSTRGSTDTQYF. The CDR3 nucleotides are TGTGCCAGCAGCACAAGGGGCAGCACAGATACGCAGTATTTT. The entire variable domain, with the rest obtained from reference TRBV7-2 and TRBJ2-3, is as follows: GAGVSQSPSNKVTEKGKDVELRCDPISGHTALYWYRQSLGQGLEFLIYFQGNSAPDKSGLPSDRFSAERTGGSVSTLTIQRTQQEDSAVYLCASSTRGSTDTQYFGPGTRLTVL.